This TCR beta chain derives from a study of blood T cells in healthy people across ages. Using a J-beta primer mix together with a sample-barcoded 5' primer, a second PCR was run for roughly 7 to 12 cycles. TCRdb processed the 5' RACE reads anew with MiXCR; each CDR3 protein has one entry. This repertoire shows some 730,000 distinct CDR3 sequences, 20% to 25% found once; its top ten account for roughly a fifth. The CDR3 has 16 amino acids. Germline CDR1 reads DFQATT; CDR2 reads SNEGSKA (reference sequence). The V segment lost 2 bases and the J segment 4 bases; nucleotides outside the gene matches: 7.

This chain uses TRBV20-1 with TRBJ2-5, with TRBD2 identical over 13 bases. The specimen sequenced was blood. The sequence was collected from a man in his 70s in good health. CDR3: CSARPRTSGRVETQYF. The CDR3 DNA is TGCAGTGCTAGACCTCGGACTAGCGGGAGAGTAGAGACCCAGTACTTC.